What follows describes a single T cell receptor beta chain. No antigen is known for it. The data were obtained in a study of a mutant IDH1 vaccine in newly diagnosed glioma. Sequencing was performed with immunoSEQ multiplex PCR; in TCRdb, only in-frame clones are kept and a portion is missing. The profile covers roughly 61,000 clones, with 80% appearing a single time and around 6.5% taken by the ten largest. Time point defined: week 11, during vaccination. The content of each vaccine dose was 300 ug of mutant IDH1 20-mer peptide, and topical imiquimod accompanied it. CDR1 is SEHNR and CDR2 is FQNEAQ in the germline V gene (reference sequence). This CDR3 is built from 15 residues. The germline V and J ends were trimmed by 5 bases and 0 bases, with 10 bases remaining between them.

The V and J genes are TRBV7-9 and TRBJ2-2, with D perhaps matching TRBD2 (6 bases). The origin of this receptor is a man in his fifties or sixties with glioma. The specimen comprised PBMCs, sampled from a glioma patient whose treatment included an IDH1 peptide vaccine. CDR3 sequence: CASSPGLSNTGELFF. The DNA of the CDR3 is TGTGCCAGCAGCCCGGGACTGTCGAACACCGGGGAGCTGTTTTTT.